This entry is about one TCR beta chain. This same CDR3 is encoded by further DNA sequences in the sample. This entry comes from a study of T cell changes during pregnancy in multiple sclerosis. Per germline, CDR1 MGHRA and CDR2 YSYEKL. The CDR3 sequence is 13 residues long. V lost 2 bases to trimming and J lost 11 bases; unmatched junction nucleotides: 8. The method was immunoSEQ multiplex PCR; TCRdb's version includes in-frame clones alone and lacks a portion of them. The data hold 69,000 or so clones, with more than 75% observed a single time. The TCR sequence derives from a female donor with multiple sclerosis, enrolled in a pregnancy study. The V gene is TRBV4-1, the J gene TRBJ1-1; 7 bases align to TRBD1. The material sequenced was peripheral blood, taken in the third trimester of pregnancy. CDR3 region: CASSQPLQGEAFF. As DNA, the CDR3 is TGCGCCAGCAGCCAACCCCTCCAGGGGGAGGCTTTCTTT.